This TCR beta chain was recorded in a study of T cell responses to AZD1222 COVID-19 vaccine. Study overall: Second-dose schedules of about 4 or about 12 weeks were combined.

Study-wide results and limits: White British ancestry dominated among donors, who included more females, and clonal diversity was possibly underestimated. Only 5 to 7 individuals given AZD1222 were seropositive at baseline. Unmutated variant regions are reportedly the target of nearly half of TCRs that are spike-specific.

Sequencing used immunoSEQ multiplex PCR; TCRdb keeps in-frame clones, though not all of them. The sample yields about 120,000 clones, around 88% seen once. The CDR3 sequence is 15 residues long. CDR1 MNHNS and CDR2 SASEGT come from the germline V gene. After removal of 1 base from V and 2 bases from J, the junction contained 4 bases not matched to a gene. Remarks on this clone: Its cognate antigen is unknown.

Sequencing was performed on peripheral blood, taken on day 0 of AZD1222 vaccination. The clonotype originates from an adult in good health. V usage is TRBV6-1 and J usage is TRBJ2-7; 8 bases match TRBD2. The CDR3 spells CASSEVAGGPYEQYF. CDR3 nucleotide sequence: TGTGCCAGCAGTGAAGTTGCGGGAGGCCCCTACGAGCAGTACTTC.